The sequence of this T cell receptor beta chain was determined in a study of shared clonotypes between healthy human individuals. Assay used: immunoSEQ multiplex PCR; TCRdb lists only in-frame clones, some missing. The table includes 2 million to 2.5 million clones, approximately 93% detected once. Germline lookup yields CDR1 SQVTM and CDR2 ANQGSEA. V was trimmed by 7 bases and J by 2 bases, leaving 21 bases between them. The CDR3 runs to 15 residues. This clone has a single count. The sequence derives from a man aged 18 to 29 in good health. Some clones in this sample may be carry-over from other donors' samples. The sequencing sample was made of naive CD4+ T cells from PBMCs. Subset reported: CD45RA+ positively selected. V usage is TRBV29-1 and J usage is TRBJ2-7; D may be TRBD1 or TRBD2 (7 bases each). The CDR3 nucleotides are TGCAGCGCCCAGGGGGGGCAGGGTGGGCCCTACGAGCAGTACTTC. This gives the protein CSAQGGQGGPYEQYF.